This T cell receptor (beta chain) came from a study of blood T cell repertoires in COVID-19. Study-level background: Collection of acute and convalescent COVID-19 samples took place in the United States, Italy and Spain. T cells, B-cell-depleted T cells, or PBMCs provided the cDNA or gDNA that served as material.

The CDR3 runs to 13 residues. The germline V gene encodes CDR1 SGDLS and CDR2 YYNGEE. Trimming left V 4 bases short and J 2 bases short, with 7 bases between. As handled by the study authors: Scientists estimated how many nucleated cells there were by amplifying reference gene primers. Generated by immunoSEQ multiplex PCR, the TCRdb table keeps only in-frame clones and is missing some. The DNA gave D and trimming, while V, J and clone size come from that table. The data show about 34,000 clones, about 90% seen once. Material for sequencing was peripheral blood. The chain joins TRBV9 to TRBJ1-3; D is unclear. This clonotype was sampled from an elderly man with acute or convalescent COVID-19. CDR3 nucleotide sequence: TGTGCCAGCAGCCCCTCCCCTGGAAACACCATATATTTT. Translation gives CASSPSPGNTIYF.